Each of the 26 T cell receptor beta chains below was sequenced from the same sample in a study of T cell changes during pregnancy in multiple sclerosis (dated by TCRdb to about 2019). Libraries were built with the immunoSEQ multiplex PCR assay. TCRdb mirrors the immuneACCESS table, restricted to in-frame sequences. Some clones are absent from its copies; in checked studies, under half trace to an unresolved V gene, and the reason for the others is unknown. The sample yields about 87,000 clones; 80% to 95% were counted once. Clones ranked in the top ten supply 1.3% to 1.5% of the sample. Material: peripheral blood, obtained in the third trimester of pregnancy. The receptors were gathered from a female donor in good health, enrolled as a control in a pregnancy study.

The chain is built from TRBV9 and TRBJ2-7; 8 bases fit TRBD2. This CDR3 has 15 residues. Germline V gene sequence: CDR1 SGDLS, CDR2 YYNGEE. The V segment lost 2 bases and the J segment 6 bases; nucleotides outside the gene matches: 10. The CDR3 nucleotides read TGTGCCAGCAGCGTCCAAGCGGGAGACGGGGCCGAGCAGTACTTC. Amino acid sequence: CASSVQAGDGAEQYF.

This chain's CDR3 is CASSRGTEYNQPQHF. The CDR3 region has the DNA TGTGCCAGCAGCCGCGGGACAGAGTATAATCAGCCCCAGCATTTT. This chain connects TRBV2 to TRBJ1-5, with TRBD1 matching over 7 bases. With 6 bases clipped from V and 4 bases from J, the junction kept 9 bases outside the gene matches. CDR1 and CDR2 from the germline V gene are SNHLY and FYNNEI. CDR3 length: 15 amino acids.

This chain's CDR3 is CATSSRERGTQYF. DNA for the CDR3: TGTGCCACCAGCAGCAGAGAGCGCGGTACGCAGTATTTT. This rearrangement joins TRBV15 to TRBJ2-3; no definite D call. The V gene's germline CDR1 is LNHNV and CDR2 YYDKDF (reference sequence). V was clipped by 3 bases and J by 8 bases, with 12 bases between them. This CDR3 has 13 amino acids. The full variable domain, rest sourced from reference TRBV15 and TRBJ2-3, is DAMVIQNPRYQVTQFGKPVTLSCSQTLNHNVMYWYQQKSSQAPKLLFHYYDKDFNNEADTPDNFQSRRPNTSFCFLDIRSPGLGDTAMYLCATSSRERGTQYFGPGTRLTVL.

The table lists this clone with a few counts. The chain is built from TRBV5-1 and TRBJ2-7, with 7 bases lining up with TRBD1. The CDR3 has 15 residues. J lost 1 base, V lost 2 bases, and 6 bases had no gene match. CDR1 is SGHRS and CDR2 is YFSETQ in the germline V gene. The CDR3 sequence is CASSLGQVRSYEQYF. In DNA, the CDR3 is TGCGCCAGCAGCTTAGGACAGGTCCGATCCTACGAGCAGTACTTC.

The chain links TRBV29-1 to TRBJ2-7, with 9 bases lining up with TRBD1. The CDR3 runs to 13 residues. Germline CDR1 SQVTM, CDR2 ANQGSEA. Trimming at V came to 6 bases and at J to 3 bases, leaving 6 bases not matched to a gene. This CDR3 is CSVALGQGYEQYF. The CDR3 DNA reads as TGCAGCGTGGCCCTGGGACAGGGCTACGAGCAGTACTTC.

The chain carries TRBV28 and TRBJ2-7; 8 positions match TRBD2. CDR1 and CDR2 from the germline V gene are MDHEN and SYDVKM. This CDR3 comprises 14 residues. V gave up 6 bases and J gave up 4 bases; unmatched junction bases: 8. As DNA, the CDR3 is TGTGCCAGCAGCCAGAGCGGGAGTGGATACGAGCAGTACTTC. Its translation is CASSQSGSGYEQYF.

This chain joins TRBV6-1 and TRBJ2-1; maybe TRBD2 (5 bases). The V and J ends lost 2 bases and 4 bases respectively, with 9 bases between them. Germline V CDR1 and CDR2: MNHNS, SASEGT. This CDR3 is built from 14 residues. The CDR3 DNA reads as TGTGCCAGCAGTGAATCATGGACTTACAATGAGCAGTTCTTC. This encodes CASSESWTYNEQFF.

The chain uses TRBV30 and TRBJ2-1; maybe TRBD2 (7 bases). The CDR3 runs 14 residues. CDR1 is GTSNPN and CDR2 is SVGIG in the germline V gene (reference sequence). The V and J ends lost 3 bases and 3 bases respectively, with 12 bases between them. The CDR3 spells CAWRGAGDYNEQFF. The CDR3 DNA reads as TGTGCCTGGAGGGGGGCGGGAGACTACAATGAGCAGTTCTTC.

This clone appeared once. The chain recombines TRBV5-1 with TRBJ2-3; a weak D match, TRBD1 (6 bases). The V and J ends lost 7 bases and 3 bases respectively, with 15 bases between them. The CDR3 consists of 14 residues. Germline CDR1 and CDR2: SGHRS and YFSETQ. The CDR3 DNA reads as TGCGCCAGCGCCGGGGACACAGGAACAGATACGCAGTATTTT. Translating it yields CASAGDTGTDTQYF. The full variable domain, in which reference TRBV5-1 and TRBJ2-3 provide the parts outside the CDR3, is KAGVTQTPRYLIKTRGQQVTLSCSPISGHRSVSWYQQTPGQGLQFLFEYFSETQRNKGNFPGRFSGRQFSNSRSEMNVSTLELGDSALYLCASAGDTGTDTQYFGPGTRLTVL.

The chain has TRBV19 and TRBJ2-7; 12 positions agree with TRBD2. The CDR3 covers 15 residues. V was clipped by 3 bases and J by 4 bases; unmatched bases: 4. Germline loops: CDR1 LNHDA, CDR2 SQIVND (reference sequence). CDR3 loop: CASSISTSGRYEQYF. The DNA of the CDR3 is TGTGCCAGTAGTATCTCGACTAGCGGGAGATACGAGCAGTACTTC.

The genes are TRBV28 and TRBJ2-7, with D tentatively TRBD2 (5 bases). There are 15 residues in the CDR3. CDR1 is MDHEN, CDR2 SYDVKM, per germline. The V end lost 3 bases, the J end lost 2 bases, and 14 bases lay between the germline ends. CDR3 in amino acids: CASSFSSAGAYEQYF. Here the CDR3 DNA reads TGTGCCAGCAGTTTTAGTTCCGCCGGGGCCTACGAGCAGTACTTC.

The genes are TRBV14 and TRBJ2-1, with 7 bases aligning to TRBD2. The germline V gene has CDR1 SGHDN and CDR2 FVKESK. Unmatched junction bases numbered 6, after V lost 4 bases and J lost 0 bases. CDR3 length: 16 amino acids. The CDR3 bases are TGTGCCAGCAGCCCTGGGCGGGGGAGCTCCTACAATGAGCAGTTCTTC. As protein: CASSPGRGSSYNEQFF.

This clone was counted a single time. The V call is TRBV19, the J call TRBJ1-4; 7 bases line up with TRBD1. Germline CDR1 LNHDA, CDR2 SQIVND (reference sequence). This CDR3 region has 16 residues. The trim removed 6 bases at V and 0 bases at J, leaving 7 bases unmatched. CDR3 protein: CASRNQGVATNEKLFF. The DNA for the CDR3 is TGTGCCAGTAGGAACCAGGGGGTTGCAACTAATGAAAAACTGTTTTTT.

The rearrangement uses TRBV5-1 and TRBJ1-1, with a weak D call TRBD1 (6 bases). Germline V lookup: CDR1 SGHRS, CDR2 YFSETQ. The CDR3 length is 15 residues. V shed 2 bases and J shed 1 base, with 12 bases lying between them. In DNA, the CDR3 is TGCGCCAGCAGCTTCCGGGACACCCAGAACACTGAAGCTTTCTTT. Its translation is CASSFRDTQNTEAFF.

The chain recombines TRBV4-1 with TRBJ2-3, with TRBD2 matching over 8 bases. The V and J ends lost 0 bases and 6 bases, in that order; junction bases with no gene match: 11. The length of the CDR3 is 17 residues. CDR1 MGHRA and CDR2 YSYEKL come from the germline V gene. CDR3 coding DNA: TGCGCCAGCAGCCAAGAGTTTACAGCGGGAGCATCTGATACGCAGTATTTT. Translating it yields CASSQEFTAGASDTQYF.

The rearrangement joins TRBV28 to TRBJ2-7; 9 bases are shared with TRBD2. The germline V gene has CDR1 MDHEN and CDR2 SYDVKM. The V gene end was trimmed by 3 bases and the J gene end by 4 bases; junction bases not matched to a gene: 7. This CDR3 region has 15 residues. CDR3 DNA: TGTGCCAGCAGTTTGTCAGCGGGAGGAGGGTACGAGCAGTACTTC. Amino acids: CASSLSAGGGYEQYF.

To note about this clone: This sample also contains other DNA sequences that code for the same CDR3. The chain links TRBV28 to TRBJ1-5; D gene unclear. Trimming left V 5 bases short and J 3 bases short, with 5 bases between. This CDR3 is 12 amino acids long. Germline CDR1 is MDHEN and CDR2 is SYDVKM. CDR3 nucleotides: TGTGCCAGCAGTCTCCCCAATCAGCCCCAGCATTTT. Encoded protein: CASSLPNQPQHF.

The rearrangement uses TRBV28 and TRBJ2-1, with 8 nucleotides matching TRBD2. J was trimmed by 6 bases and V by 1 base; bases with no gene match: 5. There are 15 residues in the CDR3. Germline loops: CDR1 MDHEN, CDR2 SYDVKM. The CDR3 nucleotides are TGTGCCAGCAGTTTATATGGGACTAGTATCAATGAGCAGTTCTTC. Protein: CASSLYGTSINEQFF.

The CDR3 coding sequence is TGTGCCAGCAGTGAAAGTGCGGGAGGACAAGAGACCCAGTACTTC. Protein: CASSESAGGQETQYF. This sequence joins TRBV6-1 and TRBJ2-5; 8 nucleotides line up with TRBD2. This CDR3 contains 15 residues. Germline V gene data show CDR1 as MNHNS and CDR2 as SASEGT. The V and J ends lost 2 bases and 2 bases, in that order; junction bases with no gene match: 4.

CDR3 protein: CASTPSVIPYEQYF. In DNA, the CDR3 is TGTGCCAGCACCCCTTCCGTAATCCCCTACGAGCAGTACTTC. The J gene is TRBJ2-7, the V gene TRBV7-8; unclear D gene. Trimming took 7 bases from V and 2 from J, leaving 15 bases between them. CDR3 length: 14 amino acids. Looked up from germline, CDR1 is SGHVS and CDR2 is FQNEAQ.

For this clone: Other DNA sequences in the same sample also yield this CDR3. The chain carries TRBV27 and TRBJ2-1; a possible D gene is TRBD1 (5 bases). Germline V gene sequence: CDR1 MNHEY, CDR2 SMNVEV (reference sequence). The CDR3 totals 14 residues. The V end lost 0 bases, the J end lost 3 bases, and 6 bases lay between the germline ends. CDR3 amino acids: CASSLSGVYNEQFF. For the CDR3, the DNA is TGTGCCAGCAGTTTATCAGGGGTCTACAATGAGCAGTTCTTC.

The chain has TRBV5-4 and TRBJ2-2, with 12 bases fitting TRBD2. The CDR3 totals 16 residues. Per the germline V gene, CDR1 is SGHNT and CDR2 is YYREEE (reference sequence). The V gene end was trimmed by 4 bases and the J gene end by 5 bases; junction bases not matched to a gene: 6. In DNA, the CDR3 is TGTGCCAGCAGCCTGGGCGGACTAGCGGGAACCGGGGAGCTGTTTTTT. It codes for CASSLGGLAGTGELFF.

The V and J genes are TRBV28 and TRBJ1-5; D is possibly TRBD1 (5 bases). The V and J ends lost 2 bases and 4 bases respectively, with 9 bases between them. The germline gives CDR1 MDHEN, CDR2 SYDVKM. The CDR3 extends over 14 amino acids. The CDR3 protein is CASSLGTSNQPQHF. In DNA form, the CDR3 reads TGTGCCAGCAGTTTAGGGACTTCAAATCAGCCCCAGCATTTT.

The CDR3 DNA reads as TGTGCCAGCCGACCGGGGACAGGCAACTATGGCTACACCTTC. This codes for CASRPGTGNYGYTF. The V gene is TRBV2, the J gene TRBJ1-2; TRBD1 matches 8 bases. The trim removed 8 bases at V and 2 bases at J, leaving 7 bases unmatched. Germline assignment: CDR1 SNHLY and CDR2 FYNNEI. The CDR3 is 14 amino acids. The full variable domain, completed using reference TRBV2 and TRBJ1-2, is EPEVTQTPSHQVTQMGQEVILRCVPISNHLYFYWYRQILGQKVEFLVSFYNNEISEKSEIFDDQFSVERPDGSNFTLKIRSTKLEDSAMYFCASRPGTGNYGYTFGSGTRLTVV.

This clone was found once. The J gene is TRBJ2-5, the V gene TRBV5-1; 10 nucleotides align to TRBD1. J was trimmed by 4 bases and V by 0 bases; bases with no gene match: 6. The CDR3 loop spans 16 amino acids. The germline CDR1 and CDR2 sequences are SGHRS and YFSETQ. CDR3 amino acids: CASSLAPDRGAETQYF. CDR3 coding DNA: TGCGCCAGCAGCTTGGCCCCGGACAGGGGGGCAGAGACCCAGTACTTC.

The chain uses TRBV5-4 and TRBJ2-7; 12 nucleotides align to TRBD2. CDR1 and CDR2 (germline): SGHNT, YYREEE (reference sequence). This CDR3 spans 16 amino acids. V gave up 3 bases and J gave up 7 bases; unmatched junction bases: 11. CDR3 coding DNA: TGTGCCAGCAGCTCCGTTCTAGCGGGAGGGCGGTATGAGCAGTACTTC. It encodes CASSSVLAGGRYEQYF.